This entry features one TCR beta chain sequence. The sample belongs to a study of identical twins. One entry per CDR3 protein, called by TCRdb with MiXCR from the 5' RACE reads. There are some 440,000 distinct CDR3 sequences in the sample; approximately 25% occur only once, and around 3% lies in the top ten. V dropped 4 bases and J dropped 3; count of bases not matched to a gene: 6. This CDR3 is built from 15 residues. The germline V gene encodes CDR1 SGHRS and CDR2 YFSETQ. These records were also assigned to another study, of T cells expressing NK-cell markers. From that second work: The eight sequenced donors comprised seven who were HCMV-seropositive and one who was seronegative. Restriction of sorting to alpha-beta TCR T cells was accomplished in several experiments using an anti-gamma-delta TCR antibody.

Sample: CD4+ T cells sorted from blood. This TCR derives from a woman between 18 and 30 years old in good health. The chain joins TRBV5-1 to TRBJ1-2, with 10 bases lining up with TRBD1. Written as DNA, the CDR3 is TGCGCCAGCAGCCGCCGGACAGGGGGGGACTATGGCTACACCTTC. Its protein is CASSRRTGGDYGYTF. The full variable domain, completed using reference TRBV5-1 and TRBJ1-2, is KAGVTQTPRYLIKTRGQQVTLSCSPISGHRSVSWYQQTPGQGLQFLFEYFSETQRNKGNFPGRFSGRQFSNSRSEMNVSTLELGDSALYLCASSRRTGGDYGYTFGSGTRLTVV.